Below, one TCR beta chain is given with its context. Its target is not known. The sample belongs to a study of shared clonotypes between healthy human individuals. Overall study findings and caveats: Blood alone was sampled, and tissue repertoires likely differ.

Ten immunoSEQ deep assay plates served to sequence unsorted PBMC DNA. Method: immunoSEQ multiplex PCR; TCRdb's copy keeps in-frame clones and lacks some. Altogether 450,000 to 500,000 clones are present, about three quarters being singletons, with the ten largest covering 10% to 15%. The germline CDR1 and CDR2 sequences are MGHRA and YSYEKL. This CDR3 has 17 residues. V was clipped by 0 bases and J by 3 bases, with 15 bases between them. Nashville, Tennessee was home to all donors, who were Caucasian adults. The sequence was collected from a middle-aged woman in good health. Some clones in this sample may be carry-over from other donors' samples. The sample consisted of PBMCs. The rearrangement uses TRBV4-1 and TRBJ2-4; D could derive from TRBD1 or TRBD2 (6 bases each). This CDR3 reads CASSQDGGGLIKNIQYF. The CDR3 nucleotides are TGCGCCAGCAGCCAAGATGGAGGGGGGTTGATCAAAAACATTCAGTACTTC.